These T cell receptor beta chains were read from a single sample in a study of shared clonotypes between healthy human individuals. Using immunoSEQ multiplex PCR, the repertoire was profiled, and TCRdb retains in-frame clones only, with some absent. The sample carries 2 million to 2.5 million clones, 90% to 97% recorded once. Sample: naive CD4+ T cells sorted from blood. Receptor source: a man between 18 and 35 years old in good health. CDR3s include the opening cysteine and the closing phenylalanine or tryptophan. A D gene is named only where the DNA matches it firmly. Some rows mark clone size as missing; the rest say once, few, many or name a class of expanded clone.

V gene	J gene	clone size	CDR3 length	D gene	CDR3 protein	CDR3 DNA
TRBV5-1	TRBJ2-2	NA	16	NA	CASSPTDSTNTGELFF	TGCGCCAGCAGCCCGACGGACAGCACGAACACCGGGGAGCTGTTTTTT
TRBV5-1	TRBJ2-5	NA	13	NA	CASSMGPQETQYF	TGCGCCAGCAGCATGGGACCACAAGAGACCCAGTACTTC
TRBV5-1	TRBJ2-7	NA	15	NA	CASSLSPTSSYEQYF	TGCGCCAGCAGCTTGTCTCCGACTTCCTCCTACGAGCAGTACTTC
TRBV19	TRBJ1-5	NA	13	NA	CASSIPSNQPQHF	TGTGCCAGTAGTATACCGAGCAATCAGCCCCAGCATTTT
TRBV10-3	TRBJ2-5	NA	14	NA	CAISLGIGGETQYF	TGTGCCATCAGCCTCGGGATTGGGGGAGAGACCCAGTACTTC
TRBV5-1	TRBJ2-7	once	14	NA	CASSLGPSRDEQYF	TGCGCCAGCAGCTTGGGTCCCAGCAGGGACGAGCAGTACTTC
TRBV19	TRBJ1-2	NA	11	NA	CASISLYGYTF	TGTGCCAGTATCTCCCTCTATGGCTACACCTTC
TRBV5-8	TRBJ1-5	NA	15	NA	CASSFDGVRNQPQHF	TGTGCCAGCAGCTTTGACGGAGTAAGGAATCAGCCCCAGCATTTT
TRBV10-1	TRBJ1-5	NA	19	NA	CASSEETLASTHSNQPQHF	TGCGCCAGCAGTGAGGAGACTTTAGCCTCAACTCATAGCAATCAGCCCCAGCATTTT
TRBV10-3	TRBJ1-3	NA	11	NA	CAISGGVAIYF	TGTGCCATCAGTGGAGGCGTCGCCATATATTTT
TRBV6-1	TRBJ2-7	few	15	NA	CASMGDGVLSYEQYF	TGTGCCAGCATGGGGGACGGGGTCCTCTCCTACGAGCAGTACTTC
TRBV7-8	TRBJ1-2	NA	16	TRBD1	CASSIVTGIGRDGYTF	TGTGCCAGCAGCATCGTGACAGGGATAGGCAGGGATGGCTACACCTTC
TRBV18	TRBJ1-5	NA	15	NA	CASSPQGYSNQPQHF	TGTGCCAGCTCACCGCAGGGCTATAGCAATCAGCCCCAGCATTTT
TRBV9	TRBJ2-7	NA	15	NA	CASSVGGIGVDEQYF	TGTGCCAGCAGCGTAGGAGGGATCGGGGTCGACGAGCAGTACTTC
TRBV7-8	TRBJ1-5	NA	16	NA	CASSQEGIYSNQPQHF	TGTGCCAGCAGCCAGGAGGGGATCTATAGCAATCAGCCCCAGCATTTT
TRBV4-2	TRBJ2-7	NA	16	TRBD1	CASSQPGTGGPYEQYF	TGTGCCAGCAGCCAACCCGGGACAGGGGGCCCCTACGAGCAGTACTTC
TRBV7-6	TRBJ2-6	NA	16	NA	CASSLSGLSGANVLTF	TGTGCCAGCAGCTTATCAGGTCTCTCTGGGGCCAACGTCCTGACTTTC
TRBV6-1	TRBJ1-2	NA	13	NA	CASEVGIGYGYTF	TGTGCCAGCGAGGTTGGGATCGGCTATGGCTACACCTTC
TRBV30	TRBJ1-1	few	13	NA	CAWSIEMNTEAFF	TGTGCCTGGTCTATCGAAATGAACACTGAAGCTTTCTTT
TRBV30	TRBJ2-1	NA	10	NA	CAWSGNEQFF	TGTGCCTGGAGTGGCAATGAGCAGTTCTTC
TRBV21-1	TRBJ2-1	NA	18	NA	CASSTRIGGGSLSNEQFF	TGTGCCAGCAGCACACGCATTGGAGGGGGCAGCCTATCCAATGAGCAGTTCTTC
TRBV30	TRBJ1-1	NA	15	NA	CACLKGKSMNTEAFF	TGTGCCTGCCTAAAGGGGAAGTCAATGAACACTGAAGCTTTCTTT
TRBV29-1	TRBJ1-1	NA	14	NA	CSVHRTVMNTEAFF	TGCAGCGTCCACCGGACGGTTATGAACACTGAAGCTTTCTTT
TRBV18	TRBJ2-7	NA	12	NA	CASSETLNEQYF	TGTGCCAGCTCAGAAACTCTGAACGAGCAGTACTTC
TRBV5-1	TRBJ1-2	NA	14	TRBD1	CASSQTGINYGYTF	TGCGCCAGCAGCCAGACAGGGATCAACTATGGCTACACCTTC
TRBV18	TRBJ2-7	NA	14	NA	CASSPETDSYEQYF	TGTGCCAGCTCACCAGAGACGGACTCCTACGAGCAGTACTTC
TRBV5-1	TRBJ1-3	NA	14	NA	CASSLASPGNTIYF	TGCGCCAGCAGCTTGGCCTCGCCGGGAAACACCATATATTTT
TRBV5-1	TRBJ1-4	once	15	NA	CASSTQGTVREKLFF	TGCGCCAGCAGCACTCAAGGGACCGTTCGTGAAAAACTGTTTTTT
TRBV10-3	TRBJ2-7	NA	13	NA	CAISESTTPEQYF	TGTGCCATCAGTGAGTCAACGACCCCCGAGCAGTACTTC
TRBV2	TRBJ1-5	NA	14	NA	CASSDSGAGQPQHF	TGTGCCAGCAGTGATTCGGGGGCCGGGCAGCCCCAGCATTTT
TRBV6-1	TRBJ1-4	NA	15	NA	CASSEFGRVNEKLFF	TGTGCCAGCAGTGAATTTGGCAGGGTGAATGAAAAACTGTTTTTT
TRBV9	TRBJ1-3	NA	16	NA	CASSVRGDGSGNTIYF	TGTGCCAGCAGCGTGAGGGGCGACGGTTCTGGAAACACCATATATTTT
TRBV6-1	TRBJ2-7	NA	15	TRBD2	CASSEGLAAVYEQYF	TGTGCCAGCAGTGAAGGGCTAGCGGCAGTCTACGAGCAGTACTTC
TRBV4-1	TRBJ2-1	NA	18	TRBD2	CASSQVAGGPGSYNEQFF	TGCGCCAGCAGCCAAGTAGCGGGGGGGCCCGGCTCCTACAATGAGCAGTTCTTC
TRBV7-3	TRBJ2-5	NA	16	TRBD2	CASSLMGLGSQETQYF	TGTGCCAGCAGCTTAATGGGACTAGGGAGCCAAGAGACCCAGTACTTC
TRBV30	TRBJ1-3	NA	13	NA	CAWRKAGDYTIYF	TGTGCCTGGAGGAAGGCAGGGGATTACACCATATATTTT
TRBV28	TRBJ1-1	NA	15	NA	CASSPTRAPNTEAFF	TGTGCCAGCAGTCCCACCCGGGCACCGAACACTGAAGCTTTCTTT
TRBV28	TRBJ1-1	NA	17	TRBD1	CASSLLGTGKGATEAFF	TGTGCCAGCAGTTTACTAGGGACAGGGAAGGGAGCCACTGAAGCTTTCTTT
TRBV4-3	TRBJ2-3	NA	15	NA	CASSQTPSGTDTQYF	TGCGCCAGCAGCCAAACACCTAGCGGCACAGATACGCAGTATTTT
TRBV19	TRBJ2-4	NA	13	NA	CASSIVDGNIQYF	TGTGCCAGTAGTATCGTCGACGGAAACATTCAGTACTTC
TRBV11-2	TRBJ2-6	NA	15	TRBD1	CASSLGTGPPDVLTF	TGTGCCAGCAGCTTAGGGACAGGTCCGCCCGACGTCCTGACTTTC
TRBV5-4	TRBJ2-5	NA	14	NA	CASSLGAGRETQYF	TGTGCCAGCAGCTTGGGAGCAGGGCGCGAGACCCAGTACTTC
TRBV4-2	TRBJ2-1	NA	18	TRBD2	CASSHLLSGLGSYNEQFF	TGTGCCAGCAGCCACCTATTAAGCGGACTAGGCTCCTACAATGAGCAGTTCTTC
TRBV2	TRBJ2-7	NA	18	TRBD2	CAREEVASGFSFRNEQYF	TGTGCCAGAGAGGAAGTGGCTAGCGGGTTTTCATTTCGGAACGAGCAGTACTTC
TRBV27	TRBJ2-7	NA	16	NA	CASSSIVLGPAYEQYF	TGTGCCAGCAGTTCTATCGTATTGGGACCAGCCTACGAGCAGTACTTC
TRBV7-6	TRBJ2-7	NA	16	TRBD2	CASSPGLAEGSYEQYF	TGTGCCAGCAGCCCCGGACTAGCGGAGGGCTCCTACGAGCAGTACTTC
TRBV6-5	TRBJ1-1	NA	12	TRBD1	CASFRGVPEAFF	TGTGCCAGTTTCAGGGGGGTCCCTGAAGCTTTCTTT
TRBV11-2	TRBJ2-1	once	10	NA	CASSSMSLFF	TGTGCCAGCAGCTCTATGTCTTTGTTCTTC
TRBV10-2	TRBJ2-7	NA	14	NA	CATCRAYQTREQYF	TGCGCCACCTGCAGGGCCTACCAAACCCGCGAGCAGTACTTC
TRBV30	TRBJ2-3	NA	16	TRBD1	CAWSGTGGGGQDTQYF	TGTGCCTGGAGTGGGACAGGGGGCGGGGGCCAAGATACGCAGTATTTT
TRBV9	TRBJ2-3	NA	16	NA	CASSVDPNPFTDTQYF	TGTGCCAGCAGCGTTGACCCTAATCCTTTCACAGATACGCAGTATTTT
TRBV6-1	TRBJ2-3	NA	12	TRBD2	CASSGGGSPQYF	TGTGCCAGCAGCGGGGGAGGGTCTCCGCAGTATTTT
TRBV10-2	TRBJ2-7	NA	15	TRBD2	CASSESRTSSYEQYF	TGCGCCAGCAGTGAGTCGAGGACTAGTTCCTACGAGCAGTACTTC